This TCR beta chain appears in the sequencing data of a study of shared clonotypes between healthy human individuals. General study findings and limits: Tissue TCR repertoires likely differ from these blood-only repertoires. Of the naive CD4 clonotypes, around 5% were shared across a few donors. Shared clonotypes across all four donors exceeded non-shared ones in generation probability.

This CDR3 comprises 15 residues. V was cut by 0 bases and J by 1 base, with 6 bases left in between. The germline V gene encodes CDR1 MGHRA and CDR2 YSYEKL. On this clone: What it recognizes is unknown. The same CDR3 arises from other DNA sequences in this sample as well.

Deep level was the assay's run setting. Profiling relied on immunoSEQ multiplex PCR, and the TCRdb table lists in-frame clones only, not all of them. The data show 950,000 to 1,100,000 clones, under 80% seen once. Source material: memory CD4+ T cells sorted from blood. This sample's subset: CD45RA-negative fraction. This chain links TRBV4-1 with TRBJ2-2; no definite D call. This sequence was found in a man younger than 35 in good health. The CDR3 loop reads CASSQDPQNTGELFF. CDR3 DNA sequence: TGCGCCAGCAGCCAAGACCCCCAGAACACCGGGGAGCTGTTTTTT.